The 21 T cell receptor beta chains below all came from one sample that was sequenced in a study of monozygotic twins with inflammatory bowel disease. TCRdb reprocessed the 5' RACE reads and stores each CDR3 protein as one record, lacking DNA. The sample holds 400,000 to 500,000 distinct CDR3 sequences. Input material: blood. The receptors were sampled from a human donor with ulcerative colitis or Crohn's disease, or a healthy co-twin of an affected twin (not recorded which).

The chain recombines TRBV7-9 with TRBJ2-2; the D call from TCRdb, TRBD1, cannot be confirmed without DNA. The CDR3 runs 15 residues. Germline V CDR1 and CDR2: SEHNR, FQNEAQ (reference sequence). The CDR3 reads CASSPRVAAPGELFF.

CDR3 sequence reads: CASSPWTGENTEAFF. The V call is TRBV5-1, the J call TRBJ1-1; TCRdb lists TRBD1, though no DNA is available to test this call. CDR3 size: 15 residues. Germline lookup yields CDR1 SGHRS and CDR2 YFSETQ.

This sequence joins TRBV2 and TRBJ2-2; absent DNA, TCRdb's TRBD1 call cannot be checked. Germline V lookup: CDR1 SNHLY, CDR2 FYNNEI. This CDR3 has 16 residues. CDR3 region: CASSEWDRGNTGELFF.

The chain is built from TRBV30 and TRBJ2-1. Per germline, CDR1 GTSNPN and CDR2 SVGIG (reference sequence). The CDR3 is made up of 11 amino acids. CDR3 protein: CAWSVLNEQFF.

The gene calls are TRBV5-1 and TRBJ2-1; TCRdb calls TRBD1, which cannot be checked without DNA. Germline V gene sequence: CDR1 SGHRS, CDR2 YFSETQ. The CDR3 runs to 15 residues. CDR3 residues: CASSLEGQLAHEQFF.

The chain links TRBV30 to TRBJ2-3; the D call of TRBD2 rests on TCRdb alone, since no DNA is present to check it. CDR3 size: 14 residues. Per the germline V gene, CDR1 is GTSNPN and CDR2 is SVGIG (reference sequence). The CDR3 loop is CAWREAGGTDTQYF.

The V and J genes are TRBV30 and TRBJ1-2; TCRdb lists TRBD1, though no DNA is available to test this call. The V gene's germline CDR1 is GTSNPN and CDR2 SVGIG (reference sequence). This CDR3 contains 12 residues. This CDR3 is CAWSVSGPGYTF.

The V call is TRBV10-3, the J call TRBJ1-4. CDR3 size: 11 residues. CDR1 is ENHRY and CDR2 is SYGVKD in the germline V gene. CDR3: CATRSYGKLFF.

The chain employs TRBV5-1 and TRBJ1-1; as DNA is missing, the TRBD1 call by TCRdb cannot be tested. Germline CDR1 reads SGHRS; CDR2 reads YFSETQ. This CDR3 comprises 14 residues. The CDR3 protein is CASSSFGGNTEAFF.

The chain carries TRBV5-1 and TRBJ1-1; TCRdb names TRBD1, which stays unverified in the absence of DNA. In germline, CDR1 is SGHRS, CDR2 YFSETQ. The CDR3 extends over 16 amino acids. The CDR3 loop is CASSLAGGVLGTEAFF. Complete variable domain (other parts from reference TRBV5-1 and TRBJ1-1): KAGVTQTPRYLIKTRGQQVTLSCSPISGHRSVSWYQQTPGQGLQFLFEYFSETQRNKGNFPGRFSGRQFSNSRSEMNVSTLELGDSALYLCASSLAGGVLGTEAFFGQGTRLTVV.

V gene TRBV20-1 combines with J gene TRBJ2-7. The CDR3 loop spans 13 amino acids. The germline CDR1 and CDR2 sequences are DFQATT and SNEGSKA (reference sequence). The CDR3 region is CSASPRSSYEQYF.

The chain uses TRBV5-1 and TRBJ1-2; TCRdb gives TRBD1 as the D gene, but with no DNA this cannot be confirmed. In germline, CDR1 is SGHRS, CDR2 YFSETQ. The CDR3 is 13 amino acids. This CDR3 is CASSLRGARGYTF.

The CDR3: CSARHTSGRGYNEQFF. V usage is TRBV20-1 and J usage is TRBJ2-1; TCRdb outputs TRBD2, but without DNA this stays unchecked. Germline V lookup: CDR1 DFQATT, CDR2 SNEGSKA (reference sequence). CDR3 length: 16 residues.

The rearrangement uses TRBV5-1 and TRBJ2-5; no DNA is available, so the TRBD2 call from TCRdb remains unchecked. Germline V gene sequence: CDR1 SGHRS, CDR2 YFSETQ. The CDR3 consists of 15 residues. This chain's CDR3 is CASSLEGGGRVTQYF.

The CDR3 sequence: CASSPSGLDNEQFF. The chain joins TRBV7-9 to TRBJ2-1; absent DNA, TCRdb's TRBD2 call cannot be checked. Germline assignment: CDR1 SEHNR and CDR2 FQNEAQ (reference sequence). This CDR3 has 14 residues.

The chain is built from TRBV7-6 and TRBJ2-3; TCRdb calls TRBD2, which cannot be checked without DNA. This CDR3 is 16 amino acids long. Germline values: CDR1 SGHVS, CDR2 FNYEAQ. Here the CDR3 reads CASSLADGARTDTQYF.

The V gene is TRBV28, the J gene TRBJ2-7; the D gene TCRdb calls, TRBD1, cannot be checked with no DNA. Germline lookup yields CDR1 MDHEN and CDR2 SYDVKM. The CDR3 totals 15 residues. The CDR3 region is CASSTDRGDWYEQYF.

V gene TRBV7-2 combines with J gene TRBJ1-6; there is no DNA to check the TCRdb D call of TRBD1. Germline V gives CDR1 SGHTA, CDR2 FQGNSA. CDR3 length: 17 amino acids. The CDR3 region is CASSPRTGGFESSPLHF.

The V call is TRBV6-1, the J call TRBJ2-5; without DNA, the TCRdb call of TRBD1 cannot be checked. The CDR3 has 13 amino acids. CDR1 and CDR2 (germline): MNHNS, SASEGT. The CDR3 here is CASAWTIQETQYF.

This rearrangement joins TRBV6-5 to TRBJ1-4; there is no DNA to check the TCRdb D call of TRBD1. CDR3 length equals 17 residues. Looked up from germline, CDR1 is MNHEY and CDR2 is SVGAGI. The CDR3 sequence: CASSYAIAGATNEKLFF.

CDR3 sequence reads: CSAIGLASTLSTDTQYF. V gene TRBV20-1 combines with J gene TRBJ2-3; TCRdb designates TRBD2, a call that cannot be tested without DNA. CDR1 DFQATT and CDR2 SNEGSKA come from the germline V gene (reference sequence). The CDR3 covers 17 residues.